This T cell receptor beta chain was profiled in a study of T cells of healthy individuals. After removal of 4 bases from V and 4 bases from J, the junction contained 7 bases not matched to a gene. The CDR3 covers 14 residues. Germline CDR1 is SGHRS and CDR2 is YFSETQ. One entry per CDR3 protein, called by TCRdb with MiXCR from the 5' RACE reads. The sample has nearly 100,000 distinct CDR3 sequences, 17% seen once. This clonotype was seen a handful of times. The J gene is TRBJ2-5, the V gene TRBV5-1; 7 nucleotides line up with TRBD2. This clonotype was obtained from a human donor in good health. For the CDR3, the DNA is TGCGCCAGCAGCGCGGGACTACCTGGAGAGACCCAGTACTTC. This codes for CASSAGLPGETQYF.